These 2 T cell receptor beta chains share one sample of origin, sequenced in a study of control samples from healthy donors and cancer patients. Produced via immunoSEQ multiplex PCR; TCRdb's table is partial and in-frame only. This sample has about 97,000 clones, with more than 85% found just once. Material: blood. All receptors come from a young man in good health.

The V gene is TRBV6-2 or TRBV6-3, the J gene TRBJ2-7; D unresolved. Germline CDR1 is MNHEY and CDR2 is SVGEGT. CDR3 length: 13 amino acids. V dropped 5 bases and J dropped 3 bases, with 11 bases sitting between them. This CDR3 is CASSRSANYEQYF. CDR3 bases: TGTGCCAGCAGTAGGAGCGCCAACTACGAGCAGTACTTC.

The V call is TRBV28, the J call TRBJ2-3; 14 nucleotides align to TRBD2. The J segment lost 1 base and the V segment lost 4 bases, leaving 1 base of the junction unmatched. Germline V gene sequence: CDR1 MDHEN, CDR2 SYDVKM. This CDR3 comprises 16 residues. For the CDR3, the DNA is TGTGCCAGCAGTTCGGGACTAGCGGGAGGCACAGATACGCAGTATTTT. Its protein product is CASSSGLAGGTDTQYF.